This T cell receptor beta chain originates from a study of shared clonotypes between healthy human individuals. Whole-study results and caveats: The low donor count limited represented genetic and exposure-history diversity. Clonotypes not shared had lower generation probabilities than those common to all four donors.

About this clone: Its antigen is as yet unknown.

CDR1 and CDR2 from the germline V gene are PRHDT and FYEKMQ (reference sequence). Deletions cut 3 bases from V and 5 bases from J, with 11 bases between. This CDR3 has 15 residues. The naive CD8 fraction comprised CD45RO-negative cells positively selected for CCR7 and excluded terminally differentiated effector memory CD45RA+ cells. Every immunoSEQ plate was one replicate of a subset's evenly spread DNA. Sequencing used immunoSEQ multiplex PCR; TCRdb keeps in-frame clones, though not all of them. The sample lists about 2.1 million clones, roughly 95% occurring once. The source of this sequence is a man between 18 and 35 years old in good health. Some clones in this sample may be carry-over from other donors' samples. The V and J genes are TRBV13 and TRBJ2-6, with D possibly matching TRBD1 (6 bases). The sample comprised naive CD8+ T cells from PBMCs. As DNA, the CDR3 is TGTGCCAGCAGCTTTCAGGGGCTGTGGGCCAACGTCCTGACTTTC. Translating it yields CASSFQGLWANVLTF.